The T cell receptor beta chain under discussion was sequenced for a study of cytomegalovirus exposure and HLA in healthy donors. Study-wide points: Differences between HLA loci emerged in a later analysis of TCR association rates, with DRB1 most and HLA-C fewest. Prior analysis indicated that the majority of TCR beta V segments exhibited productivity approximately 87% or approximately 30% of the time.

PCR employed 60 Vbeta and 13 Jbeta primers. Some clones are missing from TCRdb's copy, which holds only in-frame ones; the method was immunoSEQ multiplex PCR. The ten top clones account for over 1.5%, within a sample of 130,000 or so clones. The length of the CDR3 is 16 residues. The germline CDR1 and CDR2 sequences are SGHNT and YYREEE (reference sequence). Between the trimmed V and J ends, which lost 2 bases and 10 bases, there was a span of 19 bases. Nominally healthy donors were sampled, though unrecorded immune exposures were likely. Remarks on this clone: Antigen: not known.

The source is a man younger than 30 in good health and CMV-seronegative. The chain has TRBV5-4 and TRBJ1-6, with a weak D call TRBD1 (6 bases). Sequencing was performed on PBMCs. The CDR3 here is CASSLKGQSTRSPLHF. The CDR3 region has the DNA TGTGCCAGCAGCTTAAAGGGACAATCAACGCGCTCACCCCTCCACTTT.